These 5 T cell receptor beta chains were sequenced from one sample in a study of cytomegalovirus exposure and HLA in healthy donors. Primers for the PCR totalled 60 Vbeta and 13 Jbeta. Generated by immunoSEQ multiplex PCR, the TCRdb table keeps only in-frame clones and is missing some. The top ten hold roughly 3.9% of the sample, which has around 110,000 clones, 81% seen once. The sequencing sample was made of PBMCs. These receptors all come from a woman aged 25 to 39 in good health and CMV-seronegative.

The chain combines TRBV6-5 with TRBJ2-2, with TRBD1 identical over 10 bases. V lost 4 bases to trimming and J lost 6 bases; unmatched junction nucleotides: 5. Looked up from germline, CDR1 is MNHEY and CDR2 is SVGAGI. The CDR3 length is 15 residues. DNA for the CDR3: TGTGCCAGCAGTTCTCGGACAGGGGGGTCCGGGGAGCTGTTTTTT. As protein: CASSSRTGGSGELFF.

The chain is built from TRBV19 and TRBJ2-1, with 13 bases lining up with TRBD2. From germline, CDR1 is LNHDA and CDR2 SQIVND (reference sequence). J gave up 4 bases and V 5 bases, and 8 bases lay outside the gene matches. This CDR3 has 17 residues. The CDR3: CASSQRLAGGIYNEQFF. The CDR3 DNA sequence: TGTGCCAGTAGTCAAAGACTAGCGGGAGGCATTTACAATGAGCAGTTCTTC.

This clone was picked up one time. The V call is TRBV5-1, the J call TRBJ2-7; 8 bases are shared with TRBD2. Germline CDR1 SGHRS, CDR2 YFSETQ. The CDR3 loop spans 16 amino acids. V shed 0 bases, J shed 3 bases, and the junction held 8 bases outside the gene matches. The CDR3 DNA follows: TGCGCCAGCAGCTTGGGGCGGGGGGAAATAGACTACGAGCAGTACTTC. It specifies CASSLGRGEIDYEQYF. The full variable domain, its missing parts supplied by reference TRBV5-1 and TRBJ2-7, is KAGVTQTPRYLIKTRGQQVTLSCSPISGHRSVSWYQQTPGQGLQFLFEYFSETQRNKGNFPGRFSGRQFSNSRSEMNVSTLELGDSALYLCASSLGRGEIDYEQYFGPGTRLTVT.

The CDR3 is CASSLTGLDEKLFF. The CDR3 DNA sequence: TGTGCCAGCAGCCTGACAGGTTTGGATGAAAAACTGTTTTTT. V and J are TRBV28 and TRBJ1-4; TRBD1 is a possible D gene (6 bases). The CDR3 is 14 amino acids. Germline V gene sequence: CDR1 MDHEN, CDR2 SYDVKM. V was clipped by 6 bases and J by 6 bases, with 14 bases between them.

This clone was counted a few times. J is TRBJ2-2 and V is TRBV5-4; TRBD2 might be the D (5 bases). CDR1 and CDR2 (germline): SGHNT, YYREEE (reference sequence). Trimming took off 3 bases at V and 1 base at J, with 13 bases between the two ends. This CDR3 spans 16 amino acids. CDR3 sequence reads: CASSSDPGMNTGELFF. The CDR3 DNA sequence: TGTGCCAGCAGCTCAGATCCCGGGATGAACACCGGGGAGCTGTTTTTT.